Listed here are 6 T cell receptor beta chains from one sample, sequenced in a study of T cell responses to AZD1222 COVID-19 vaccine. Measured with immunoSEQ multiplex PCR; TCRdb has only the in-frame clones, and not every one. This sample has 150,000 to 200,000 clones, with 91% found just once. Sample: peripheral blood, taken 28 days after the second AZD1222 dose. Receptors were obtained from an adult who received the AZD1222 COVID-19 vaccine.

The CDR3 DNA sequence: TGTGCCAGCAGCCAAGAGTTGCGAAACACCATATATTTT. Translated, it gives CASSQELRNTIYF. The gene calls are TRBV14 and TRBJ1-3; D not certain. CDR1 and CDR2 (germline): SGHDN, FVKESK. Trimming removed 0 bases at V and 5 bases at J, with 5 bases between. This CDR3 has 13 residues. Together with reference TRBV14 and TRBJ1-3, the CDR3 gives the full variable domain: EAGVTQFPSHSVIEKGQTVTLRCDPISGHDNLYWYRRVMGKEIKFLLHFVKESKQDESGMPNNRFLAERTGGTYSTLKVQPAELEDSGVYFCASSQELRNTIYFGEGSWLTVV.

V and J are TRBV7-6 and TRBJ2-1; D is unclear. V shed 8 bases and J shed 1 base, with 0 bases lying between them. Germline V lookup: CDR1 SGHVS, CDR2 FNYEAQ. CDR3 length: 10 residues. The CDR3 DNA is TGTGCCAGCTCCTACAATGAGCAGTTCTTC. This sequence encodes CASSYNEQFF.

The chain employs TRBV7-8 and TRBJ2-7, with 7 positions matching TRBD1. CDR3 length: 15 residues. V lost 5 bases to trimming and J lost 0 bases; unmatched junction nucleotides: 7. From germline, CDR1 is SGHVS and CDR2 FQNEAQ. The CDR3 region is CASSETGTASYEQYF. The CDR3 DNA reads as TGTGCCAGCAGCGAAACCGGGACAGCCTCCTACGAGCAGTACTTC.

The rearrangement uses TRBV7-2 and TRBJ2-5, with TRBD2 as a possible D gene (5 bases). The CDR3 has 14 amino acids. CDR1 and CDR2 from the germline V gene are SGHTA and FQGNSA. V was clipped by 4 bases and J by 1 base, with 10 bases between them. CDR3 in DNA: TGTGCCAGCAGCTATAGGACTTCCCAAGAGACCCAGTACTTC. It codes for CASSYRTSQETQYF.

The chain's CDR3 is CASSLIGQETEAFF. As DNA, the CDR3 is TGCGCCAGCAGCTTGATAGGACAAGAGACTGAAGCTTTCTTT. The V gene is TRBV5-1, the J gene TRBJ1-1; tentatively, D is TRBD1 (5 bases). Trimming removed 1 base at V and 5 bases at J, with 12 bases between. The CDR3 spans 14 residues. The germline gives CDR1 SGHRS, CDR2 YFSETQ.

The chain is built from TRBV28 and TRBJ2-2, with 7 positions matching TRBD1. The germline gives CDR1 MDHEN, CDR2 SYDVKM. V dropped 3 bases and J dropped 6; count of bases not matched to a gene: 13. The CDR3 spans 17 residues. The CDR3 DNA reads TGTGCCAGCAGTTTGTTGGAAGGGGGCGGACGGGCCGGGGAGCTGTTTTTT. Translating it yields CASSLLEGGGRAGELFF.